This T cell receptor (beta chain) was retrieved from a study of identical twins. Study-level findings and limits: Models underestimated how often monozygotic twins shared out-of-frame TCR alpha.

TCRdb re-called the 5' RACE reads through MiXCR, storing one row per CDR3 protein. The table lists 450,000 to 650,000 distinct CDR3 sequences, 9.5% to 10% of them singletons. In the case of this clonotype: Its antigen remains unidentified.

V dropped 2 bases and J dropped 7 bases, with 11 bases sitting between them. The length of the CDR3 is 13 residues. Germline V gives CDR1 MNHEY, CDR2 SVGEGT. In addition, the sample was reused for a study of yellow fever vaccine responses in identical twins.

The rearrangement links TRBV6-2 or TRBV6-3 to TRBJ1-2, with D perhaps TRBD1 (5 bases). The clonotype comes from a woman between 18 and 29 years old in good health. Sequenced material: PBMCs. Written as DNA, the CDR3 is TGTGCCAGCAGTTACCAGGGAGATGCTGGCTACACCTTC. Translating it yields CASSYQGDAGYTF.